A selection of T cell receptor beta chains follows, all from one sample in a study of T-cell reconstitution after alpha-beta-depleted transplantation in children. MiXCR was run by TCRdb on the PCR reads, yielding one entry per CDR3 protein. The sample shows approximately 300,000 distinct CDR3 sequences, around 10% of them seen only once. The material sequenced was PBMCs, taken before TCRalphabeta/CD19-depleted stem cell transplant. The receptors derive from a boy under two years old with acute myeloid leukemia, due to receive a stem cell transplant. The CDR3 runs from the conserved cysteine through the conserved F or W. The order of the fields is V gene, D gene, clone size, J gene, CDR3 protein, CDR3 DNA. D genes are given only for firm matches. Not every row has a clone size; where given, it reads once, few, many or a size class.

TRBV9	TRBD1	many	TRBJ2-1	CASSARGLDSYNEQFF	TGTGCCAGCAGCGCCAGGGGGTTAGACTCCTACAATGAGCAGTTCTTC
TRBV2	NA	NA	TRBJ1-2	CASSEARQDGYTF	TGTGCCAGCAGTGAAGCGAGACAGGATGGCTACACCTTC
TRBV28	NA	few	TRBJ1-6	CASSFRGQYISSPLHF	TGTGCCAGCAGTTTCCGGGGCCAATATATTTCCTCACCCCTCCACTTT
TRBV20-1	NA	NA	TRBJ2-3	CSASIGVSTDTQYF	TGCAGTGCTAGTATCGGGGTCAGTACAGATACGCAGTATTTT
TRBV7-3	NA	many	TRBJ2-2	CASSPRALAANTGELFF	TGTGCCAGCAGCCCAAGGGCTCTAGCCGCGAACACCGGGGAGCTGTTTTTT
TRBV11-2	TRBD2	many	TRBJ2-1	CASSLGLAGPNEQFF	TGTGCCAGCAGCTTAGGCCTAGCGGGACCGAATGAGCAGTTCTTC
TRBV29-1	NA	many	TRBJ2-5	CSVEDRRETQYF	TGCAGCGTTGAAGATCGGCGAGAGACCCAGTACTTC
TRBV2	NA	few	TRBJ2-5	CASTEPQETQYF	TGTGCCAGCACCGAACCGCAGGAGACCCAGTACTTC
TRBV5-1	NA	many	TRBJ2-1	CASSLVQGNNEQFF	TGCGCCAGCAGCTTGGTACAGGGAAACAATGAGCAGTTCTTC
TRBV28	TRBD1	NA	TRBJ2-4	CASSLPGTGKNIQYF	TGTGCCAGCAGTTTACCCGGGACAGGGAAAAACATTCAGTACTTC
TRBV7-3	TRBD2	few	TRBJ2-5	CASSRTSGGPQETQYF	TGTGCCAGCAGTCGGACTAGCGGGGGGCCCCAAGAGACCCAGTACTTC
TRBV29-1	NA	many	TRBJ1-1	CSVGRAGANTEAFF	TGCAGCGTTGGTCGGGCGGGGGCGAACACTGAAGCTTTCTTT
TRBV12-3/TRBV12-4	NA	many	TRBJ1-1	CASSWRGNTEAFF	TGTGCCAGCAGTTGGAGGGGGAACACTGAAGCTTTCTTT
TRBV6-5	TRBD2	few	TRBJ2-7	CASSYRLAGLAKSYEQYF	TGTGCCAGCAGTTACCGACTTGCGGGACTAGCGAAATCCTACGAGCAGTACTTC
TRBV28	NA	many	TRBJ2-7	CASSRGGSYEQYF	TGTGCCAGCAGTAGAGGGGGCTCCTACGAGCAGTACTTC
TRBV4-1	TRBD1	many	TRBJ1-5	CASSQMDRGNQPQHF	TGCGCCAGCAGCCAAATGGACAGGGGTAATCAGCCCCAGCATTTT
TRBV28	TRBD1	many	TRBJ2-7	CASSSTQGTGESYEQYF	TGTGCCAGCAGCTCTACCCAAGGGACAGGTGAATCCTACGAGCAGTACTTC
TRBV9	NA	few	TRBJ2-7	CASSVALIGEQYF	TGTGCCAGCAGCGTAGCCTTAATCGGCGAGCAGTACTTC
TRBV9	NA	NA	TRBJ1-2	CASSVGGTSRGYTF	TGTGCCAGCAGCGTAGGAGGGACGAGTAGAGGCTACACCTTC
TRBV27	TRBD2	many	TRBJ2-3	CASSGRSSGEGDTQYF	TGTGCCAGCAGCGGAAGGTCTAGCGGGGAGGGAGATACGCAGTATTTT
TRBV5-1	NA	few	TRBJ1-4	CASSFVPSSTNEKLFF	TGCGCCAGCAGCTTCGTTCCGTCATCAACTAATGAAAAACTGTTTTTT
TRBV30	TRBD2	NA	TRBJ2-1	CAWSVGLAGYNEQFF	TGTGCCTGGAGTGTAGGACTAGCGGGGTACAATGAGCAGTTCTTC
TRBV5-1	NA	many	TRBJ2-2	CASSLAQVTGELFF	TGCGCCAGCAGCTTGGCTCAAGTCACCGGGGAGCTGTTTTTT